This T cell receptor (beta chain) was sequenced for a study of T cells after yellow fever vaccination. Making TCR cDNA involved 5'RACE template switching, which added UMIs and a universal primer site. MiXCR, applied by TCRdb to the 5' RACE reads, yields one record per CDR3 protein. The repertoire has approximately 550,000 distinct CDR3 sequences, roughly a fifth of them found once; the top ten carry 14%. This clonotype was picked up a small number of times. The antigen is undetermined. Study results and limitations: A large majority of primary-vaccination clones showed up again after the booster (96% CD4, 75% to 90% CD8). There was a small share of clonotypes that showed up in both the CD4 and CD8 compartments.

The CDR3 runs to 12 residues. Germline CDR1 is KGHDR and CDR2 is SFDVKD. V shed 2 bases and J shed 7 bases, with 7 bases lying between them. This receptor was identified in a man aged 30 to 39 who received the YFV17D yellow fever vaccine. The input for sequencing was PBMCs, taken 15 days after the yellow fever booster vaccination. The chain has TRBV24-1 and TRBJ2-5, with a tentative D call TRBD2 (5 bases). CDR3 protein: CATSDYRGTQYF. CDR3 DNA: TGTGCCACCAGTGATTACCGGGGGACCCAGTACTTC.